This TCR beta chain comes out of a study of cytomegalovirus exposure and HLA in healthy donors. Background on the study: Early release data held 85 million or so unique TCRs from HLA-typed donors. The Caucasian-associated ancestry cluster contained about four fifths of the 398 genotyped donors.

Findings of the study overall: Many donors carried some public TCRs, although rarity characterized most TCR sequences. Associated with cytomegalovirus, according to the listing, were 150 to 200 TCR beta chains.

As for this clone: Its matching antigen is unknown.

PCR used 60 Vbeta primers and 13 Jbeta primers. Libraries were prepared by immunoSEQ multiplex PCR; TCRdb keeps only in-frame clonotypes and omits some of them. The sample includes 120,000 or so clones, roughly 85% of them seen just once. The CDR3 runs 13 residues. The V gene's germline CDR1 is GTSNPN and CDR2 SVGIG (reference sequence). V shed 0 bases and J shed 10 bases, with 15 bases lying between them. Source material: PBMCs. The rearrangement joins TRBV30 to TRBJ1-1; D perhaps matches TRBD1 (5 bases). This receptor was taken from a man in his late teens or twenties in good health and CMV-seropositive. The CDR3 region is CAWSVDPWGGAFF. CDR3 sequence (DNA): TGTGCCTGGAGTGTAGACCCCTGGGGGGGAGCTTTCTTT. The full variable domain, in which reference TRBV30 and TRBJ1-1 provide the parts outside the CDR3, is SQTIHQWPATLVQPVGSPLSLECTVEGTSNPNLYWYRQAAGRGLQLLFYSVGIGQISSEVPQNLSASRPQDRQFILSSKKLLLSDSGFYLCAWSVDPWGGAFFGQGTRLTVV.